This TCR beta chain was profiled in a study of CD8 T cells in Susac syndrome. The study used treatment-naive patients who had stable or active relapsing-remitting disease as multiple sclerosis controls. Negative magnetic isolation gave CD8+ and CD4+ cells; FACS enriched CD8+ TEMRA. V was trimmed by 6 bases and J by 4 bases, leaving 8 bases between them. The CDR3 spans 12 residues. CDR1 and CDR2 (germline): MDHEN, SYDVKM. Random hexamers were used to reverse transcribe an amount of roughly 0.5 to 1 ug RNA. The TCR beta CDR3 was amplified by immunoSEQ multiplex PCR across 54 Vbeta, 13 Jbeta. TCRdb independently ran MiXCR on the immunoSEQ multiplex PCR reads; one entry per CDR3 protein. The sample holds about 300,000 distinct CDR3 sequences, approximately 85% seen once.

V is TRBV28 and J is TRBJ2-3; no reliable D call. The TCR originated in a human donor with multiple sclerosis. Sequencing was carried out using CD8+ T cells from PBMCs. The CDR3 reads CASSPRPDTQYF. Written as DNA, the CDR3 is TGTGCCAGCAGCCCCCGACCAGATACGCAGTATTTT. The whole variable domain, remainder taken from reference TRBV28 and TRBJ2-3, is DVKVTQSSRYLVKRTGEKVFLECVQDMDHENMFWYRQDPGLGLRLIYFSYDVKMKEKGDIPEGYSVSREKKERFSLILESASTNQTSMYLCASSPRPDTQYFGPGTRLTVL.